Listed below are T cell receptor beta chains from one sample, sequenced in a study of blood T cell repertoires in COVID-19. Using immunoSEQ multiplex PCR, the repertoire was profiled, and TCRdb retains in-frame clones only, with some absent. Of some 150,000 clones listed, around 89% are singletons. What was sequenced was peripheral blood. The receptors come from a man between 60 and 70 years old with active or convalescent COVID-19. CDR3s include the opening cysteine and the closing phenylalanine or tryptophan. A D gene is named only where the DNA matches it firmly. Clone size is given for some rows only: seen once, a few or many times, or a class if the clone is expanded.

V,J,D,length,size,CDR3,DNA
TRBV18,TRBJ2-6,-,17,-,CASSQGVGLSGANVLTF,TGTGCCAGCTCACAGGGGGTAGGACTCTCTGGGGCCAACGTCCTGACTTTC
TRBV4-2,TRBJ1-2,TRBD1,16,-,CASSPRPGTGRSGYTF,TGTGCCAGCAGCCCACGTCCCGGGACAGGGCGCAGTGGCTACACCTTC
TRBV12-5,TRBJ2-1,TRBD1,15,-,CASGAGQGIYNEQFF,TGTGCTAGTGGGGCCGGACAGGGGATTTACAATGAGCAGTTCTTC
TRBV20-1,TRBJ2-7,TRBD2,14,-,CSASFSGAGGEQYF,TGCAGTGCTAGTTTTAGCGGGGCTGGTGGCGAGCAGTACTTC
TRBV28,TRBJ1-1,-,16,-,CASSPSHPGAGTEAFF,TGTGCCAGCAGTCCCTCTCACCCAGGGGCCGGTACTGAAGCTTTCTTT
TRBV7-8,TRBJ1-5,-,15,-,CASSLYKQANQPQHF,TGTGCCAGCAGCTTATATAAACAGGCGAATCAGCCCCAGCATTTT
TRBV19,TRBJ2-5,-,13,-,CASSISVQETQYF,TGTGCCAGTAGTATTAGTGTTCAAGAGACCCAGTACTTC
TRBV27,TRBJ1-2,-,15,-,CASSPPATEDYGYTF,TGTGCCAGCAGCCCCCCCGCGACAGAGGACTATGGCTACACCTTC
TRBV28,TRBJ1-2,-,12,-,CASTELNYGYTF,TGTGCCAGCACCGAACTTAACTATGGCTACACCTTC
TRBV6-5,TRBJ1-2,-,15,-,CASSYSPQGTYGYTF,TGTGCCAGCAGTTACTCTCCCCAGGGTACCTATGGCTACACCTTC
TRBV10-2,TRBJ1-1,TRBD1,16,-,CASIPGRTGGNTEAFF,TGCGCCAGCATCCCGGGGCGGACAGGGGGGAACACTGAAGCTTTCTTT
TRBV10-3,TRBJ2-5,-,14,few,CAIKGDWTQETQYF,TGTGCCATCAAGGGAGACTGGACTCAAGAGACCCAGTACTTC
TRBV29-1,TRBJ1-5,-,13,-,CSVAGSEDQPQHF,TGCAGCGTTGCGGGGTCCGAGGATCAGCCCCAGCATTTT
TRBV11-2,TRBJ2-1,-,13,-,CASSLGGPNEQFF,TGTGCCAGCAGCTTAGGGGGCCCCAATGAGCAGTTCTTC
TRBV18,TRBJ1-1,-,13,-,CASSPLSVTEAFF,TGTGCCAGCTCGCCTCTATCGGTCACTGAAGCTTTCTTT
TRBV7-2,TRBJ2-7,TRBD2,14,-,CASKGGGASYEQYF,TGTGCCTCAAAAGGCGGGGGGGCGTCCTACGAGCAGTACTTC
TRBV28,TRBJ2-1,-,16,-,CASSFLTQGGNNEQFF,TGTGCCAGCAGTTTTTTGACGCAGGGGGGAAACAATGAGCAGTTCTTC
TRBV29-1,TRBJ2-1,TRBD2,13,-,CSVSSGRAGEQFF,TGCAGCGTTTCTAGCGGGAGGGCCGGTGAGCAGTTCTTC
TRBV15,TRBJ1-2,-,13,-,CATGFGGGYGYTF,TGTGCCACCGGTTTTGGGGGGGGCTATGGCTACACCTTC
TRBV4-2,TRBJ2-5,TRBD2,16,once,CASSQVTSGGVETQYF,TGTGCCAGCAGCCAGGTGACTAGCGGGGGGGTGGAGACCCAGTACTTC